These T cell receptor beta chains were read from a single sample in a study of identical twins. Via MiXCR, TCRdb re-called the 5' RACE reads, giving one row per CDR3 protein. The sample has roughly 770,000 distinct CDR3 sequences; 15% to 20% are singletons. This sample was also put to use in a study of T cells expressing NK-cell markers.

The sample was PBMCs. These receptors came from a young woman in good health. CDR3s include the opening cysteine and the closing phenylalanine or tryptophan. Fields, in order: J gene, V gene, clone size, D gene, CDR3 protein, CDR3 DNA. A D gene is named only where the DNA matches it firmly. Expanded clones are given a class, and other clones once, few, many or no size at all.

TRBJ2-7	TRBV9	few	TRBD2	CASSALGSGDSYEQYF	TGTGCCAGCAGCGCCCTGGGAAGCGGGGACTCCTACGAGCAGTACTTC
TRBJ2-7	TRBV7-9	many	TRBD1	CAIMGQHSYEQYF	TGTGCCATAATGGGACAGCACTCCTACGAGCAGTACTTC
TRBJ2-3	TRBV7-9	.	.	CASSPTLFIDTQYF	TGTGCCAGCAGCCCAACACTGTTTATAGATACGCAGTATTTT
TRBJ1-5	TRBV12-3/TRBV12-4	.	TRBD1	CASSRQGVQPQHF	TGTGCCAGCAGTCGACAGGGGGTCCAGCCCCAGCATTTT
TRBJ2-7	TRBV9	many	.	CASSVKVEGVYEQYF	TGTGCCAGCAGCGTAAAAGTGGAGGGGGTCTACGAGCAGTACTTC
TRBJ2-3	TRBV20-1	few	TRBD1	CSAHRVTGGRTDTQYF	TGCAGTGCTCATAGGGTTACAGGGGGCAGGACAGATACGCAGTATTTT
TRBJ2-1	TRBV12-3/TRBV12-4	many	TRBD2	CASSLTSGGAFGDEQFF	TGTGCCAGCAGTTTAACTAGCGGGGGGGCCTTTGGTGATGAGCAGTTCTTC
TRBJ2-7	TRBV10-2	.	.	CASSEWEKSSYEQYF	TGCGCCAGCAGTGAATGGGAGAAGAGCTCCTACGAGCAGTACTTC
TRBJ2-7	TRBV20-1	few	TRBD1	CSAPRRDRDYEQYF	TGCAGTGCTCCCCGCCGGGACAGGGATTACGAGCAGTACTTC
TRBJ2-7	TRBV9	few	.	CASSLSLSGEQYF	TGTGCCAGCAGCTTAAGCCTTTCGGGCGAGCAGTACTTC
TRBJ2-1	TRBV24-1	few	.	CATSDPDGNNEQFF	TGTGCCACCAGTGATCCGGACGGGAACAATGAGCAGTTCTTC
TRBJ1-6	TRBV12-3/TRBV12-4	.	.	CASRGQKDNSPLHF	TGTGCCAGCCGAGGACAGAAAGATAATTCACCCCTCCACTTT
TRBJ2-5	TRBV18	few	.	CASLSTRETQYF	TGTGCCAGCCTTTCAACTCGGGAGACCCAGTACTTC